The clone carrying this T cell receptor beta chain was seen only once. The antigen is not known. These data come from a study of T cell responses to AZD1222 COVID-19 vaccine. Generated by immunoSEQ multiplex PCR, the TCRdb table keeps only in-frame clones and is missing some. Of around 150,000 clones detected, approximately 91% appear once; the ten largest clones hold more than 1.5%. Study-wide results and limits: Among vaccine-associated CD4 TCRs, coverage spanned spike, with dominance at 160-218 and 743-854.

The sequence was obtained from an adult who received the AZD1222 COVID-19 vaccine. The sequenced sample was peripheral blood, obtained 28 days after the second AZD1222 dose.

For the CDR3, the DNA is TGTGCCAGCAGCGGCACAGACCAAGAGACCCAGTACTTC. Residues: CASSGTDQETQYF. The chain joins TRBV9 to TRBJ2-5; D is ambiguous. Germline V lookup: CDR1 SGDLS, CDR2 YYNGEE. The ends were cut back, 3 bases at V and 0 bases at J, with 6 bases in the middle. The CDR3 has 13 amino acids. Full variable domain (remainder filled in from reference TRBV9 and TRBJ2-5): DSGVTQTPKHLITATGQRVTLRCSPRSGDLSVYWYQQSLDQGLQFLIQYYNGEERAKGNILERFSAQQFPDLHSELNLSSLELGDSALYFCASSGTDQETQYFGPGTRLLVL.